One sample yielded the 21 T cell receptor beta chains listed below, sequenced in a study of cytomegalovirus exposure and HLA in healthy donors. Here immunoSEQ multiplex PCR was the method, and the copy in TCRdb shows in-frame clones only, minus some. The table has 45,000 to 60,000 clones, 90% to 95% seen once; the top ten hold about 5.8%. The sample comprised PBMCs. These receptors came from a woman in her late teens or twenties in good health and CMV-seronegative.

The gene calls are TRBV10-3 and TRBJ2-3, with 9 bases fitting TRBD1. The CDR3 is 16 residues long. The germline CDR1 and CDR2 sequences are ENHRY and SYGVKD. Germline trimming cut 3 bases from V and 1 base from J; bases unmatched to any gene: 5. The CDR3 region is CAISELGQGGTDTQYF. The CDR3 DNA is TGTGCCATCAGTGAATTGGGACAGGGTGGCACAGATACGCAGTATTTT.

The chain employs TRBV11-1 and TRBJ2-7; D gene uncertain. CDR3 length: 14 amino acids. V was clipped by 6 bases and J by 1 base, with 13 bases between them. Germline values: CDR1 SGHAT, CDR2 FQDESV (reference sequence). The CDR3 reads CASSFAQTSYEQYF. The CDR3 DNA is TGTGCCAGCAGTTTTGCACAGACGTCCTACGAGCAGTACTTC.

The chain uses TRBV9 and TRBJ1-2, with a weak D call TRBD1 (5 bases). CDR1 SGDLS and CDR2 YYNGEE come from the germline V gene. With 3 bases removed from V and 7 bases from J, the gap between germline ends came to 19 bases. This CDR3 contains 15 residues. The CDR3, as DNA: TGTGCCAGCAGCGCCTCCTCGGGGGGGGAGAGTGGCTACACCTTC. Translating gives CASSASSGGESGYTF.

The rearrangement uses TRBV5-1 and TRBJ2-3; 12 nucleotides agree with TRBD2. The CDR3 runs 16 residues. The V gene end was trimmed by 0 bases and the J gene end by 3 bases; junction bases not matched to a gene: 2. CDR1 and CDR2 (germline): SGHRS, YFSETQ. CDR3 loop: CASSLASGGATDTQYF. DNA for the CDR3: TGCGCCAGCAGCTTGGCTAGCGGGGGGGCAACAGATACGCAGTATTTT.

This chain joins TRBV7-6 and TRBJ2-1, with TRBD2 matching over 10 bases. Trimming at V came to 2 bases and at J to 2 bases, leaving 15 bases not matched to a gene. CDR1 is SGHVS and CDR2 is FNYEAQ in the germline V gene. The CDR3 contains 20 residues. The CDR3: CASSLRPVSGGASTYNEQFF. The CDR3 DNA reads TGTGCCAGCAGCTTACGACCCGTCAGCGGGGGGGCCTCTACCTACAATGAGCAGTTCTTC. The full variable domain, completed using reference TRBV7-6 and TRBJ2-1, is GAGVSQSPRYKVTKRGQDVALRCDPISGHVSLYWYRQALGQGPEFLTYFNYEAQQDKSGLPNDRFSAERPEGSISTLTIQRTEQRDSAMYRCASSLRPVSGGASTYNEQFFGPGTRLTVL.

The chain carries TRBV15 and TRBJ1-1; 7 positions agree with TRBD1. Germline V gives CDR1 LNHNV, CDR2 YYDKDF (reference sequence). This CDR3 is built from 15 residues. V lost 3 bases, J lost 4 bases, and 8 bases stayed unmatched. CDR3 residues: CATSRAQTGPTEAFF. As DNA, the CDR3 is TGTGCCACCAGCAGGGCGCAGACAGGGCCCACTGAAGCTTTCTTT.

A single count supports this clone. The chain uses TRBV6-6 and TRBJ2-1; 9 nucleotides agree with TRBD1. The V gene end was trimmed by 6 bases and the J gene end by 8 bases; junction bases not matched to a gene: 8. This CDR3 is built from 14 residues. Germline-derived CDR1 and CDR2 are MNHNY and SVGAGI (reference sequence). The CDR3 reads CASRGQGIWDEQFF. CDR3 in DNA: TGTGCCAGCAGGGGACAGGGAATTTGGGATGAGCAGTTCTTC.

The rearrangement links TRBV5-1 to TRBJ2-1; maybe TRBD2 (6 bases). The CDR3 totals 15 residues. Trimming cost V 4 bases and J 5 bases, with 16 bases left between them. Germline CDR1 SGHRS, CDR2 YFSETQ. The DNA of the CDR3 is TGCGCCAGCAGCCCGGGACTTCGACACAACAATGAGCAGTTCTTC. This translates into CASSPGLRHNNEQFF.

The gene calls are TRBV5-1 and TRBJ2-7, with 11 nucleotides matching TRBD2. The germline V gene encodes CDR1 SGHRS and CDR2 YFSETQ. V shed 4 bases, J shed 0 bases, and the junction held 3 bases outside the gene matches. The CDR3 is 15 residues long. For the CDR3, the DNA is TGCGCCAGCAGCCTCGGACTAGCGGGCTCCTACGAGCAGTACTTC. The encoded protein is CASSLGLAGSYEQYF. Full variable domain (rest looked up from reference TRBV5-1 and TRBJ2-7): KAGVTQTPRYLIKTRGQQVTLSCSPISGHRSVSWYQQTPGQGLQFLFEYFSETQRNKGNFPGRFSGRQFSNSRSEMNVSTLELGDSALYLCASSLGLAGSYEQYFGPGTRLTVT.

This clone was seen once. J is TRBJ1-2 and V is TRBV7-2; possibly TRBD1 for D (6 bases). V was shortened by 1 base and J by 4 bases, with 10 bases between the two germline ends. CDR1 is SGHTA, CDR2 FQGNSA, per germline. The CDR3 covers 14 residues. The DNA of the CDR3 is TGTGCCAGCAGCTTAGGGACAGCATCCTATGGCTACACCTTC. This gives the protein CASSLGTASYGYTF.

The V gene is TRBV28, the J gene TRBJ1-5; D unclear. Trimming cost V 4 bases and J 10 bases, with 8 bases left between them. There are 11 residues in the CDR3. Germline CDR1 and CDR2: MDHEN and SYDVKM. The CDR3 region has the DNA TGTGCCAGCAGTTCTCTCGTACCCCAGCATTTT. This gives the protein CASSSLVPQHF.

V and J are TRBV5-1 and TRBJ1-5; D may be TRBD1 (6 bases). V was cut by 0 bases and J by 2 bases, with 9 bases left in between. Germline values: CDR1 SGHRS, CDR2 YFSETQ. This CDR3 region has 15 residues. In nucleotides, the CDR3 is TGCGCCAGCAGCTTGGAAGGGGGTCGCAATCAGCCCCAGCATTTT. Protein product: CASSLEGGRNQPQHF.

This chain joins TRBV6-4 and TRBJ2-2; D call uncertain. CDR3 size: 14 residues. V lost 3 bases, J lost 3 bases, and 8 bases lay in between. Germline V lookup: CDR1 MRHNA, CDR2 SNTAGT. The CDR3 spells CASSESADTGELFF. CDR3 DNA: TGTGCCAGCAGTGAGAGCGCTGACACCGGGGAGCTGTTTTTT.

The CDR3 DNA is TGCGCCAGCAGCGCTACAGCCTCGAACACTGAAGCTTTCTTT. The encoded protein is CASSATASNTEAFF. The chain couples TRBV5-1 to TRBJ1-1; D not resolved. This CDR3 is built from 14 residues. From germline, CDR1 is SGHRS and CDR2 YFSETQ. V lost 4 bases, J lost 1 base, and 11 bases lay in between.

The CDR3: CASSALVLAGGRTDTQYF. The CDR3 nucleotides are TGTGCCAGCAGTGCCCTCGTACTAGCGGGGGGGCGCACAGATACGCAGTATTTT. V gene TRBV2 combines with J gene TRBJ2-3; 13 nucleotides align to TRBD2. There are 18 residues in the CDR3. Germline trimming cut 4 bases from V and 1 base from J; bases unmatched to any gene: 8. In germline, CDR1 is SNHLY, CDR2 FYNNEI.

V gene TRBV18 combines with J gene TRBJ1-4; TRBD1 agrees at 7 bases. The CDR3 is 20 residues long. V shed 1 base and J 5 bases; nucleotides not matched to a gene: 19. The V gene's germline CDR1 is KGHSH and CDR2 LQKENI. CDR3 nucleotide sequence: TGTGCCAGCTCACCACTGCTCGCACAGGGGTACGGGTTGAGGAATGAAAAACTGTTTTTT. Amino acids: CASSPLLAQGYGLRNEKLFF.

The CDR3 DNA is TGTGCCAGCAGACGTGCCGGGGACACTGAAGCTTTCTTT. Protein sequence: CASRRAGDTEAFF. The rearrangement uses TRBV6-5 and TRBJ1-1; D gene uncertain. This CDR3 is built from 13 residues. Looked up from germline, CDR1 is MNHEY and CDR2 is SVGAGI. The germline V and J ends were trimmed by 6 bases and 3 bases, with 11 bases remaining between them.

This rearrangement joins TRBV5-1 to TRBJ2-7; 11 bases line up with TRBD2. From germline, CDR1 is SGHRS and CDR2 YFSETQ. The junction had 4 bases not matched to a gene; V was cut back by 4 bases and J by 4 bases. The CDR3 runs to 14 residues. The CDR3 here is CASSEASGRYEQYV. CDR3 nucleotide sequence: TGCGCCAGCAGCGAAGCTAGCGGGAGGTACGAGCAGTACGTC.

The genes are TRBV7-2 and TRBJ2-3; a weak D match, TRBD2 (8 bases). Trimming cost V 5 bases and J 10 bases, with 28 bases left between them. This CDR3 is 17 amino acids long. Germline V gene lookup returns CDR1 SGHTA and CDR2 FQGNSA. CDR3 protein: CASSQLRLRGREESQYF. CDR3 DNA sequence: TGTGCCAGCAGCCAGCTTAGGTTGAGGGGGCGGGAGGAGTCGCAGTATTTT.

V usage is TRBV6-5 and J usage is TRBJ2-2; D may be TRBD1 (6 bases). V lost 6 bases, J lost 6 bases, and 8 bases lay in between. The V gene's germline CDR1 is MNHEY and CDR2 SVGAGI. The CDR3 contains 12 residues. CDR3 DNA sequence: TGTGCCAGCAGCCGGACAGCCGGGGAGCTGTTTTTT. Residues: CASSRTAGELFF.

The J gene is TRBJ2-5, the V gene TRBV7-2; TRBD2 agrees at 7 bases. CDR1 is SGHTA, CDR2 FQGNSA, per germline. V shed 3 bases, J shed 2 bases, and the junction held 12 bases outside the gene matches. This CDR3 has 17 residues. CDR3 bases: TGTGCCAGCAGCTTTAGCGGGTACAAACGAGGTCAAGAGACCCAGTACTTC. This codes for CASSFSGYKRGQETQYF.